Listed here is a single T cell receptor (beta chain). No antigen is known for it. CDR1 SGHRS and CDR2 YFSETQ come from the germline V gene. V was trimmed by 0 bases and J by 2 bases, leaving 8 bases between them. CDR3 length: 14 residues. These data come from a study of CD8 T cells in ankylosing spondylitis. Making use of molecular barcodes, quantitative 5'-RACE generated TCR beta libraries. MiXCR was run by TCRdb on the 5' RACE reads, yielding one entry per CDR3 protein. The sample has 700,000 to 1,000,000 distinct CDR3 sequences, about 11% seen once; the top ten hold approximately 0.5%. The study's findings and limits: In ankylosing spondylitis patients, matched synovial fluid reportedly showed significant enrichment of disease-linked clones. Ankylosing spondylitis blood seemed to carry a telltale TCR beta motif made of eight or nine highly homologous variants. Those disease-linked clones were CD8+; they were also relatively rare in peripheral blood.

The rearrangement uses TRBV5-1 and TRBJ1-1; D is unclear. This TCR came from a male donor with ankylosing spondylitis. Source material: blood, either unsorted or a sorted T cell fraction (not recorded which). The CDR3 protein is CASSLESGNTEAFF. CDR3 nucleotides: TGCGCCAGCAGCTTGGAGTCGGGTAACACTGAAGCTTTCTTT.